These T cell receptor beta chains were read from a single sample in a study of response to subunit inactivated influenza vaccine. TCRdb called the RT-PCR reads again in MiXCR, with one record for every CDR3 protein. The table includes around 520,000 distinct CDR3 sequences, roughly 27% detected once. This specimen was CD4+ T cells sorted from PBMCs, taken 4 to 6 days after vaccination. The receptor set was obtained from a man aged 50-60 years who received an inactivated influenza vaccine. Each CDR3 is given with its conserved first and last residue. The order of the fields is V gene, J gene, D gene, clone size, CDR3 DNA, CDR3 protein. The D gene is left open where the match is weak. Rows give clone size only sometimes, using once, few, many, or a class for an expanded clone.

v_gene: TRBV7-9; j_gene: TRBJ2-7; d_gene: -; abundance: -; CDR3nt: TGTGCCAGCAGCCGGGGCAAAACGGCGGAGGACTCCTACGAGCAGTACTTC; CDR3aa: CASSRGKTAEDSYEQYF
v_gene: TRBV7-9; j_gene: TRBJ2-2; d_gene: -; abundance: -; CDR3nt: TGTGCCAGCAGCACCGCCCCGGCAACCGGGGAGCTGTTTTTT; CDR3aa: CASSTAPATGELFF
v_gene: TRBV10-3; j_gene: TRBJ2-1; d_gene: TRBD1; abundance: -; CDR3nt: TGTGCCATCAGTGTGCCGGGACAGGGCTCCTACAATGAGCAGTTCTTC; CDR3aa: CAISVPGQGSYNEQFF
v_gene: TRBV6-5; j_gene: TRBJ1-5; d_gene: -; abundance: -; CDR3nt: TGTGCCAGCAGTTCCGAGGGTGGAAGACAGCCCCAGCATTTT; CDR3aa: CASSSEGGRQPQHF
v_gene: TRBV29-1; j_gene: TRBJ2-7; d_gene: -; abundance: many; CDR3nt: TGCAGCGTTGCGGATGGCTCCTACGAGCAGTACTTC; CDR3aa: CSVADGSYEQYF
v_gene: TRBV30; j_gene: TRBJ1-4; d_gene: -; abundance: many; CDR3nt: TGTGCCTGGAACGTGTGGGGGGAAAAACTGTTTTTT; CDR3aa: CAWNVWGEKLFF
v_gene: TRBV28; j_gene: TRBJ2-5; d_gene: -; abundance: -; CDR3nt: TGTGCCAGCAGTAAACAGGGATTAGAGACCCAGTACTTC; CDR3aa: CASSKQGLETQYF
v_gene: TRBV7-9; j_gene: TRBJ1-4; d_gene: -; abundance: few; CDR3nt: TGTGCCAGCAGCTTAATAGAGGAAAAACTGTTTTTT; CDR3aa: CASSLIEEKLFF
v_gene: TRBV20-1; j_gene: TRBJ1-6; d_gene: -; abundance: few; CDR3nt: TGCAGTGCTAGAAAAAACAGGGTGGCGGATTCACCCCTCCACTTT; CDR3aa: CSARKNRVADSPLHF
v_gene: TRBV5-1; j_gene: TRBJ2-2; d_gene: TRBD2; abundance: -; CDR3nt: TGCGCCAGCACCCCCTTGCCGGGGGGGGCCGGTGGCGGGGAGCTGTTTTTT; CDR3aa: CASTPLPGGAGGGELFF
v_gene: TRBV5-5; j_gene: TRBJ2-1; d_gene: -; abundance: -; CDR3nt: TGTGCCAGCAGCATGCCCAGGGGATTCGGAAATGAGCAGTTCTTC; CDR3aa: CASSMPRGFGNEQFF
v_gene: TRBV7-9; j_gene: TRBJ1-4; d_gene: -; abundance: -; CDR3nt: TGTGCCAGCAGCCCGACGGCCGGCTCGGGGGAAAAACTGTTTTTT; CDR3aa: CASSPTAGSGEKLFF
v_gene: TRBV30; j_gene: TRBJ1-1; d_gene: -; abundance: -; CDR3nt: TGTGCCTGGACTCGTCGGGCGAACACTGAAGCTTTCTTT; CDR3aa: CAWTRRANTEAFF
v_gene: TRBV20-1; j_gene: TRBJ2-5; d_gene: TRBD1; abundance: few; CDR3nt: TGCAGTGCTAACCCCCCGTTCGGACAGGACCAAGAGACCCAGTACTTC; CDR3aa: CSANPPFGQDQETQYF
v_gene: TRBV11-2; j_gene: TRBJ1-3; d_gene: -; abundance: -; CDR3nt: TGTGCCAGCAGCTCACAGGCGAGCTCTGGAAACACCATATATTTT; CDR3aa: CASSSQASSGNTIYF
v_gene: TRBV7-2; j_gene: TRBJ1-5; d_gene: -; abundance: -; CDR3nt: TGTGCCAGCAGCCTAGACAACTTTAGCAATCAGCCCCAGCATTTT; CDR3aa: CASSLDNFSNQPQHF
v_gene: TRBV5-1; j_gene: TRBJ2-5; d_gene: TRBD1; abundance: few; CDR3nt: TGCGCCAGCAGCAGACGGGACAGGAACCAAGAGACCCAGTACTTC; CDR3aa: CASSRRDRNQETQYF
v_gene: TRBV20-1; j_gene: TRBJ2-1; d_gene: TRBD2; abundance: -; CDR3nt: TGCAGTGCTAGAAATCTAGCGGGAGGGTCTGCCAATGAGCAGTTCTTC; CDR3aa: CSARNLAGGSANEQFF
v_gene: TRBV10-3; j_gene: TRBJ2-7; d_gene: TRBD1; abundance: -; CDR3nt: TGTGCCATCAACTCAATGGGACAGGGGGACGAGCAGTACTTC; CDR3aa: CAINSMGQGDEQYF
v_gene: TRBV6-2/TRBV6-3; j_gene: TRBJ2-5; d_gene: -; abundance: few; CDR3nt: TGTGCCAGCAGCCAATCGACGGGCGGGACCCAGTACTTC; CDR3aa: CASSQSTGGTQYF
v_gene: TRBV4-2; j_gene: TRBJ2-2; d_gene: TRBD2; abundance: -; CDR3nt: TGTGCCAGCAGCCAGCCCGGGGGGGCGGAGACCGGGGAGCTGTTTTTT; CDR3aa: CASSQPGGAETGELFF
v_gene: TRBV7-2; j_gene: TRBJ2-1; d_gene: TRBD1; abundance: -; CDR3nt: TGTGCCAGCAGCTTCGGGACAGGGGGTGGCAATGAGCAGTTCTTC; CDR3aa: CASSFGTGGGNEQFF
v_gene: TRBV7-2; j_gene: TRBJ1-6; d_gene: TRBD1; abundance: -; CDR3nt: TGTGCCAGCAGCCCAGGGGGGCCGCCCCTCCACTTT; CDR3aa: CASSPGGPPLHF